This TCR beta chain emerged from a study of early T cells in non-severe SARS-CoV-2 infection (dated by TCRdb to the early 2020s). For the wider study: Bulk RNA from unsorted whole blood was used for TCR sequencing, so alpha and beta chains could not be paired.

Library creation used 5' RACE. Instrument used: NextSeq 500. In the TCR library protocol, unique molecular identifiers were attached to individual cDNA molecules to correct for PCR bias and sequencing error. Sequencing covered both TCR alpha and beta chains, and within each sample the abundances of alpha and beta sequences were tightly co-correlated. As for the authors' bioinformatics: Decombinator V4 was used to annotate the V gene, J gene and CDR3 of the TCR sequences. TCRs were defined as expanded if a significant change between any two time points was detected under a Poisson model with p below 0.0001. TCR abundances were normalised to the total number of TCRs sequenced per sample and expressed as counts per million. TRAV1-2 paired with TRAJ12, TRAJ20 or TRAJ33 defined MAIT TCRs, while TRAV10 paired with TRAJ18 defined iNKT TCRs. VDJdb, accessed on 1 November 2021, was searched for TCRs annotated for CMV, EBV and SARS-CoV-2, and TCRs annotated for more than one antigen were excluded. TCRdb applied fastp at Q25 and MiXCR to the public reads, then kept only in-frame beta chains. Records with the same CDR3 protein are collapsed into one entry carrying the most frequent genes and DNA. The V and J calls were determined by TCRdb, not by the authors. This sample gives tens of thousands of distinct CDR3 sequences in total; more than 10% of them show up just once. Approximately 1.2% of the sample is in the top ten clones.

This clonotype has at least ten counts. Its antigen remains unidentified. No base-level quality is on record; no much larger clone is a single base apart. A case-control design nested within a healthcare worker cohort in London, UK, was used, with weekly nasopharyngeal swab PCR tests and blood sampling performed. Healthcare workers were enrolled in the week of the UK lockdown, from 23 to 31 March 2020, and were followed every week for up to roughly 16 weeks. The research as a whole found: VDJdb matching was skewed toward anti-spike CD8 responses and likely underestimated virus-specific expansions, missing private and CD4 specificities.

CDR1 and CDR2 (SGHTA, FQGTGA) derive from the germline V gene. From the cysteine up to the phenylalanine, the CDR3 has a length of 13 residues. The retained sequence is limited to the CDR3, 39 bases, with the frame set at the first base. V drops 5 bases and J drops 10 bases, leaving 15 bases in between. This chain is built from TRBV7-3 and TRBJ2-1; the D region possibly corresponds to TRBD2 (6 bases align). This sequence was found in an adult who was a healthcare worker with PCR-confirmed SARS-CoV-2 infection or an uninfected control (not recorded which). The donor label of this sample is uncertain. The input for sequencing was whole blood, taken at baseline. The sequence in DNA is TGTGCCAGCAGCCCCCAGACTAGAGGAGAGCAGTTCTTC. It encodes CASSPQTRGEQFF.